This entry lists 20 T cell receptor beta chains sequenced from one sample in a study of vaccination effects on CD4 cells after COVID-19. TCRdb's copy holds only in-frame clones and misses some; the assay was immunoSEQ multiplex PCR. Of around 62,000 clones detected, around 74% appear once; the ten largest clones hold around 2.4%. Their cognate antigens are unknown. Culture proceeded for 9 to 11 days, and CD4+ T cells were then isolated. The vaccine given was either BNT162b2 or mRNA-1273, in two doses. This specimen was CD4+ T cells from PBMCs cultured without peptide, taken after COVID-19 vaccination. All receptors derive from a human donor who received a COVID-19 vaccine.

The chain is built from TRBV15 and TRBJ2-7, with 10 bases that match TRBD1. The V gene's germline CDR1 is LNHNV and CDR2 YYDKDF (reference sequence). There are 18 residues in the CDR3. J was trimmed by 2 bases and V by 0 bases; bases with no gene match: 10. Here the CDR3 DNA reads TGTGCCACCAGCAGAGATAATACGGTCGGGACAGGGGCCTACGAGCAGTACGTC. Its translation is CATSRDNTVGTGAYEQYV.

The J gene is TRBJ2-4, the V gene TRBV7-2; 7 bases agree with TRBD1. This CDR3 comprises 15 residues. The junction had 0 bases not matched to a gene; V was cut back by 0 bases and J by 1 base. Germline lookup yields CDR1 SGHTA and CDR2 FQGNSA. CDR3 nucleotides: TGTGCCAGCAGCTTAGCGACAGGGGCCAAAAACATTCAGTACTTC. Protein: CASSLATGAKNIQYF.

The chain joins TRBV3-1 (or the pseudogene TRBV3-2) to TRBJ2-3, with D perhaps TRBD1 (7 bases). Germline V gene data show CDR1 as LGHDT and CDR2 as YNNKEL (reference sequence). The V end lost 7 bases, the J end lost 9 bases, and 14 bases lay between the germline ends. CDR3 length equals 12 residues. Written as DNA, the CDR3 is TGTGCCAGCAACCAGGGGGGCGGGACGCAGTATTTT. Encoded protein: CASNQGGGTQYF.

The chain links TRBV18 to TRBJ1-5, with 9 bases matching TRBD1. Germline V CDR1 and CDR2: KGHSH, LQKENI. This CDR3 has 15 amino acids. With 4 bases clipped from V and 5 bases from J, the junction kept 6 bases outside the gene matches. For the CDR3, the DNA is TGTGCCAGCTCACAACAGAGGGACAGGGATCAGCCCCAGCATTTT. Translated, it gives CASSQQRDRDQPQHF.

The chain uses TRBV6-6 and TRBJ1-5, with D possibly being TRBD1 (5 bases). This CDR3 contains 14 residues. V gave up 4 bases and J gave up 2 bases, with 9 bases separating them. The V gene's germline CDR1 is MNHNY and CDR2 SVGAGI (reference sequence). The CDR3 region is CASSLVGGNQPQHF. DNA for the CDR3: TGTGCCAGCAGTTTGGTAGGGGGCAATCAGCCCCAGCATTTT.

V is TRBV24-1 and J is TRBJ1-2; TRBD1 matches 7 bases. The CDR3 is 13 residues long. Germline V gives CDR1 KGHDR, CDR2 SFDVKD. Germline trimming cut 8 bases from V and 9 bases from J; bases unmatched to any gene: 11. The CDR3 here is CATTDFAGGSYTF. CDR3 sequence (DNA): TGTGCCACCACCGACTTCGCAGGGGGAAGCTACACCTTC.

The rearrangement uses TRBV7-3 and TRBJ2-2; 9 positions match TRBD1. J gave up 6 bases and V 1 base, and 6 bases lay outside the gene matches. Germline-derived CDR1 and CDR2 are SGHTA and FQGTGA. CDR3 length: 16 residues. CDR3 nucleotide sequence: TGTGCCAGCAGCTTAAAAGCAGGACAGGGGCCCGGGGAGCTGTTTTTT. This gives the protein CASSLKAGQGPGELFF.

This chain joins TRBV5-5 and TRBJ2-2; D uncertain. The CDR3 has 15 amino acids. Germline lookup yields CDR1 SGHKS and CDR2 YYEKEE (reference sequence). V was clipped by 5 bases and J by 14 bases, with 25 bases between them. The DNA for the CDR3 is TGTGCCAGCAGAGATCCGGAGCGCATGGCCTCCAAACTGTTTTTT. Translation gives CASRDPERMASKLFF. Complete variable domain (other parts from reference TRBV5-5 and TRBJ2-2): DAGVTQSPTHLIKTRGQQVTLRCSPISGHKSVSWYQQVLGQGPQFIFQYYEKEERGRGNFPDRFSARQFPNYSSELNVNALLLGDSALYLCASRDPERMASKLFFGEGSRLTVL.

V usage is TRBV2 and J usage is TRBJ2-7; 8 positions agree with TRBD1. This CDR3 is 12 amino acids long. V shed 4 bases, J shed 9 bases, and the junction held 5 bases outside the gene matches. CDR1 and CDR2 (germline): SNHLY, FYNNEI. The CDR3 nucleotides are TGTGCCAGCAGTGGGACAGGGAAGGCGCAGTACGTC. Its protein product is CASSGTGKAQYV.

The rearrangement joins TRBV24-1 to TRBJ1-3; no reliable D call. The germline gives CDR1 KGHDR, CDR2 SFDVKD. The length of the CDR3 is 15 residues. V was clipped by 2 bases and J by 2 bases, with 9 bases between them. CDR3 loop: CATSDSGPPGNTIYF. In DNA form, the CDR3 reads TGTGCCACCAGTGATTCTGGGCCTCCTGGAAACACCATATATTTT.

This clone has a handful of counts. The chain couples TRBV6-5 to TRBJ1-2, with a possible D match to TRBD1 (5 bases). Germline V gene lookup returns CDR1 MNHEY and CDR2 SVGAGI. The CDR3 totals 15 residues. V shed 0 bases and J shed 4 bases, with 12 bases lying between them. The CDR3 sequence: CASSYSRDGTYGYTF. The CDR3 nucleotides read TGTGCCAGCAGTTACTCGAGGGACGGGACCTATGGCTACACCTTC.

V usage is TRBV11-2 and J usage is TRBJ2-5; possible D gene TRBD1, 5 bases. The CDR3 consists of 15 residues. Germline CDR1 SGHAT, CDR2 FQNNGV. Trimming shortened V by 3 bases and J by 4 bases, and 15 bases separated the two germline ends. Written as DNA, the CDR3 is TGTGCCAGCAGCTTTCGCGCAGGGAAGGGAGAGACCCAGTACTTC. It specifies CASSFRAGKGETQYF.

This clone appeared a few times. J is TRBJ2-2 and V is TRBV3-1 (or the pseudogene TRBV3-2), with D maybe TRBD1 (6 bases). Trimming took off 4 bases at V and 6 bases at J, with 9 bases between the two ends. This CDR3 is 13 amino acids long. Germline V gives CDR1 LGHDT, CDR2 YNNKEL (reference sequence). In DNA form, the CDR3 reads TGTGCCAGCAGCCCTCAGGGGCCCGGGGAGCTGTTTTTT. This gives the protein CASSPQGPGELFF.

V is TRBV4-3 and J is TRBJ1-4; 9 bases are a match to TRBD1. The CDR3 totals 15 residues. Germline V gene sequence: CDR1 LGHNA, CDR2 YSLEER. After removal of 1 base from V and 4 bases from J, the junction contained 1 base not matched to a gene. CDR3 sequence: CASSQGDRDNEKLFF. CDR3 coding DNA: TGCGCCAGCAGCCAAGGGGACAGGGATAATGAAAAACTGTTTTTT.

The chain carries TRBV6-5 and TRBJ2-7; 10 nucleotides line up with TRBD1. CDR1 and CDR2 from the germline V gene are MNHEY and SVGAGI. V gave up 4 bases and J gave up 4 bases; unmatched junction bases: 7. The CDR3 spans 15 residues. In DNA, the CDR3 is TGTGCCAGCAGTTTCCGGGACAGGGGCATTTACGAGCAGTACGTC. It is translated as CASSFRDRGIYEQYV.

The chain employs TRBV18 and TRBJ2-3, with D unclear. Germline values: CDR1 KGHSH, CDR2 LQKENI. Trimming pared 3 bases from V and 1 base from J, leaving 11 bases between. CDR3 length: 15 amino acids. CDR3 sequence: CASSPVAPGTDTQYF. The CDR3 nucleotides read TGTGCCAGCTCACCGGTAGCCCCCGGCACAGATACGCAGTATTTT.

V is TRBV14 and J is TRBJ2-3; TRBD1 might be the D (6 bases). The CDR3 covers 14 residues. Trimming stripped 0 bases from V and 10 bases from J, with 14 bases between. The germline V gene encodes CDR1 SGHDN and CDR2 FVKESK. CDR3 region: CASSQDLWGPSQYF. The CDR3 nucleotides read TGTGCCAGCAGCCAAGATCTGTGGGGGCCTTCGCAGTATTTT.

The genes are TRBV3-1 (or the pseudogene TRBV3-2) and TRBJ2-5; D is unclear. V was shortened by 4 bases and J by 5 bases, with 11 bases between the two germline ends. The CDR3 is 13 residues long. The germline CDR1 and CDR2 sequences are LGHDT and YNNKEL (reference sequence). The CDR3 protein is CASSPRTGETQYF. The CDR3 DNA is TGTGCCAGCAGCCCAAGGACCGGGGAGACCCAGTACTTC.

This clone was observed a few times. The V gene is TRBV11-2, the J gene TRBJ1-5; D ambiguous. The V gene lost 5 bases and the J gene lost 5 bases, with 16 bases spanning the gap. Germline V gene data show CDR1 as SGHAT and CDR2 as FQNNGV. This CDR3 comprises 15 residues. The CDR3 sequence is CASSPRGEKDQPQHF. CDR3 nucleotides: TGTGCCAGCAGCCCCCGTGGGGAGAAGGATCAGCCCCAGCATTTT.

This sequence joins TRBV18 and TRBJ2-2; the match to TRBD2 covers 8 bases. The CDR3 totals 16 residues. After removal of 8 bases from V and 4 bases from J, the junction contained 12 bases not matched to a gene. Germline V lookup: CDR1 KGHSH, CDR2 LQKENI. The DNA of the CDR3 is TGTGCCAGCCTCCCACGAGCGGGGGTATCCACCGGGGAGCTGTTTTTT. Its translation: CASLPRAGVSTGELFF. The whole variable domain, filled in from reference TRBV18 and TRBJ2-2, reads NAGVMQNPRHLVRRRGQEARLRCSPMKGHSHVYWYRQLPEEGLKFMVYLQKENIIDESGMPKERFSAEFPKEGPSILRIQQVVRGDSAAYFCASLPRAGVSTGELFFGEGSRLTVL.